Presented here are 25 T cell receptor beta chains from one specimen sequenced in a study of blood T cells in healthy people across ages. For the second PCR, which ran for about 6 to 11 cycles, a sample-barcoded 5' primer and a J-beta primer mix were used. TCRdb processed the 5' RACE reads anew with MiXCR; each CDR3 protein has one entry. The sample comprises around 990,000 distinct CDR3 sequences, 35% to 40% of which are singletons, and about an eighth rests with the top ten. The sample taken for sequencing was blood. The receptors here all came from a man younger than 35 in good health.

The CDR3 nucleotides read TGTGCCAGCAGTTCACAGGGGTTACTGACGGACTACACCTTC. As protein: CASSSQGLLTDYTF. The V call is TRBV12-3 or TRBV12-4, the J call TRBJ1-2; 7 positions agree with TRBD1. The CDR3 covers 14 residues. The V and J ends lost 4 bases and 10 bases, in that order; junction bases with no gene match: 12.

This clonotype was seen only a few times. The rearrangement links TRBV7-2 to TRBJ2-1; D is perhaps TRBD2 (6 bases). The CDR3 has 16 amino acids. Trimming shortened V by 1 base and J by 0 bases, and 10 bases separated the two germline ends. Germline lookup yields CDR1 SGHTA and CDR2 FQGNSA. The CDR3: CASSLVGGGSYNEQFF. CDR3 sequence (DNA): TGTGCCAGCAGCTTAGTCGGGGGAGGCTCCTACAATGAGCAGTTCTTC.

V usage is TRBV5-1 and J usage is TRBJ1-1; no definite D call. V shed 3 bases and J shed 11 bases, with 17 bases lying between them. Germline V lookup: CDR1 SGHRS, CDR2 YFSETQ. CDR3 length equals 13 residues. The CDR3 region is CASSSGQPGGAFF. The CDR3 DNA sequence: TGCGCCAGCAGCTCGGGCCAGCCCGGTGGGGCTTTCTTT.

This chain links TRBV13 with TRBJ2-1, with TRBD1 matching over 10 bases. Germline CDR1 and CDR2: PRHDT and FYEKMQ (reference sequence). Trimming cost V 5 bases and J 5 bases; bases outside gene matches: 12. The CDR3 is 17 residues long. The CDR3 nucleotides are TGTGCCAGCAGCCTACCGACAAGGACAGGGGGTAACAATGAGCAGTTCTTC. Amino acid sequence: CASSLPTRTGGNNEQFF.

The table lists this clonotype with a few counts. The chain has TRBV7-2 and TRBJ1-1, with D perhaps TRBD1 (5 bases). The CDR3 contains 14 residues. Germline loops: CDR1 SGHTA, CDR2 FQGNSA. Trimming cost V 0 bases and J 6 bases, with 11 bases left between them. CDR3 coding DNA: TGTGCCAGCAGCTTAGCCCGGAGGGACGCTGAAGCTTTCTTT. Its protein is CASSLARRDAEAFF.

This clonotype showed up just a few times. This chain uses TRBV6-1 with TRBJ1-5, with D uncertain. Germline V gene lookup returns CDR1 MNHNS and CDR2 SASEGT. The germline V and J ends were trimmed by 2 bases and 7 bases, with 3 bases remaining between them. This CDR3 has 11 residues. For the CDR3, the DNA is TGTGCCAGCAGTGAAATCCAGCCCCAGCATTTT. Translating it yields CASSEIQPQHF.

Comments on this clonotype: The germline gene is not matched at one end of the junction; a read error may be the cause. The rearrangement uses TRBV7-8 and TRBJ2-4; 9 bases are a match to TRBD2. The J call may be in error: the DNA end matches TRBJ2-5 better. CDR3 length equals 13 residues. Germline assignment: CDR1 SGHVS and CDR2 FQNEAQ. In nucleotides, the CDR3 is TGTGCCAGCACCTTAGCGGGGGTAGGGACCCAGTACTTC. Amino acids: CASTLAGVGTQYF.

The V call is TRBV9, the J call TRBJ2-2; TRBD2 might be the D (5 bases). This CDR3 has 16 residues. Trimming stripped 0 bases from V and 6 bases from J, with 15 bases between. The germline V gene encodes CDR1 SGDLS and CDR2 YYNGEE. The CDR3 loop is CASSVGGLVGPGELFF. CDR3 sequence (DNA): TGTGCCAGCAGCGTAGGCGGGCTAGTTGGTCCCGGGGAGCTGTTTTTT.

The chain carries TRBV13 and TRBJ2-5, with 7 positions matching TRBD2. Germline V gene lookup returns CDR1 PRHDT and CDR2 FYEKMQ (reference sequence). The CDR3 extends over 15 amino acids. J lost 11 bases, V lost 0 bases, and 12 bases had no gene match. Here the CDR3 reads CASSLGERLAGEQYF. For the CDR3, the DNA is TGTGCCAGCAGCTTAGGAGAGAGACTAGCTGGGGAGCAGTACTTC.

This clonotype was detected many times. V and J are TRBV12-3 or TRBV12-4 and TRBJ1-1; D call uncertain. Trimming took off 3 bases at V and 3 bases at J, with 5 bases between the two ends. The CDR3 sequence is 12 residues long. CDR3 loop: CASSFGDTEAFF. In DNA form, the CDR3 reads TGTGCCAGCAGTTTTGGGGACACTGAAGCTTTCTTT.

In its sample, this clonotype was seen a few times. The CDR3 bases are TGTGCCACCAGCGACAGGGGGGTCTACGAGCAGTACTTC. This gives the protein CATSDRGVYEQYF. This sequence joins TRBV6-1 and TRBJ2-7; TRBD1 matches at 9 bases. The CDR3 spans 13 residues. Germline values: CDR1 MNHNS, CDR2 SASEGT. V was pared by 10 bases and J by 3 bases, with 7 bases of the junction left unmatched.

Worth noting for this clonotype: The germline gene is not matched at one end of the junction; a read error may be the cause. CDR3 sequence reads: CSASGQGARNEQFF. The CDR3 DNA follows: TGCAGTGCTTCGGGACAGGGGGCGAGGAATGAACAGTTCTTC. The chain recombines TRBV20-1 with TRBJ2-1; 12 bases are shared with TRBD1. Germline V gene lookup returns CDR1 DFQATT and CDR2 SNEGSKA (reference sequence). The length of the CDR3 is 14 residues.

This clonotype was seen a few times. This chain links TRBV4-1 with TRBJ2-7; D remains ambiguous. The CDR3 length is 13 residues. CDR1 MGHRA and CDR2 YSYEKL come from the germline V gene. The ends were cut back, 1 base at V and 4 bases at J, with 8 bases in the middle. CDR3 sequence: CASSQGVGYEQYF. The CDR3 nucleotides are TGCGCCAGCAGCCAAGGAGTCGGGTACGAGCAGTACTTC.

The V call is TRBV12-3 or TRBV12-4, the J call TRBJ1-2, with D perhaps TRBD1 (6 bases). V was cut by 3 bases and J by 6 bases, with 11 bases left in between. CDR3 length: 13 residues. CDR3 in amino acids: CASSFGGIDGYTF. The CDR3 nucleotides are TGTGCCAGCAGTTTCGGGGGCATCGATGGCTACACCTTC.

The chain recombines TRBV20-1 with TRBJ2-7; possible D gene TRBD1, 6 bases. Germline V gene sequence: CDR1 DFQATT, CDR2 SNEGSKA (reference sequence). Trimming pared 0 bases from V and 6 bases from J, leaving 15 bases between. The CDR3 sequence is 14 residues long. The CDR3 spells CSARDQQGGSEQYF. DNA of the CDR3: TGCAGTGCTAGAGATCAACAGGGTGGCTCCGAGCAGTACTTC.

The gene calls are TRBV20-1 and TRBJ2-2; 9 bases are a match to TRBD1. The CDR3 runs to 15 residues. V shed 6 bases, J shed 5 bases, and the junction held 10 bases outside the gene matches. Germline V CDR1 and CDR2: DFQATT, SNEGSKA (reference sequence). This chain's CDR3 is CSAEQGAQGTGELFF. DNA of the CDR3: TGCAGTGCGGAACAGGGGGCTCAGGGGACCGGGGAGCTGTTTTTT.

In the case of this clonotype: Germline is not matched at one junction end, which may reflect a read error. CDR3 bases: TGCGCCAGCAGCCAAGTAGGCCCTTACCGGGACAGTCCCACAGATGCGCAGTATTTT. This encodes CASSQVGPYRDSPTDAQYF. The chain carries TRBV4-1 and TRBJ2-3, with 7 bases that match TRBD1. The CDR3 spans 19 residues. Germline V gene data show CDR1 as MGHRA and CDR2 as YSYEKL.

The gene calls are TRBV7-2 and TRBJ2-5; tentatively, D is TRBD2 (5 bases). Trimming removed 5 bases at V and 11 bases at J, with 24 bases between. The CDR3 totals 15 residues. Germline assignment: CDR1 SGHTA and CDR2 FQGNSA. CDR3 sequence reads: CASSLGLPSYEWQYF. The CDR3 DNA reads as TGTGCCAGCAGCCTCGGACTGCCCTCCTACGAGTGGCAGTACTTC.

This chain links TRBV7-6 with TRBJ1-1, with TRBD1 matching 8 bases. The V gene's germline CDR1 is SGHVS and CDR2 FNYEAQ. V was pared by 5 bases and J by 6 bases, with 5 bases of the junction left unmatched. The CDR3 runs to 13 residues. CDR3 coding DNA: TGTGCCAGCAGCCGGACAGGGAGGTCTGAAGCTTTCTTT. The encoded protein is CASSRTGRSEAFF. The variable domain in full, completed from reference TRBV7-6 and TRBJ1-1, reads GAGVSQSPRYKVTKRGQDVALRCDPISGHVSLYWYRQALGQGPEFLTYFNYEAQQDKSGLPNDRFSAERPEGSISTLTIQRTEQRDSAMYRCASSRTGRSEAFFGQGTRLTVV.

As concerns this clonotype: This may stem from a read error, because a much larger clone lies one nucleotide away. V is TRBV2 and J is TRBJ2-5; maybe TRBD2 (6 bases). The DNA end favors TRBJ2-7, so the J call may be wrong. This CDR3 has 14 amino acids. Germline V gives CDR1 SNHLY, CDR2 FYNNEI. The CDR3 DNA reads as TGTGCCAGCATGGAACAAGGGGAGGTAAGCGAGCAGTACTTC. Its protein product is CASMEQGEVSEQYF.

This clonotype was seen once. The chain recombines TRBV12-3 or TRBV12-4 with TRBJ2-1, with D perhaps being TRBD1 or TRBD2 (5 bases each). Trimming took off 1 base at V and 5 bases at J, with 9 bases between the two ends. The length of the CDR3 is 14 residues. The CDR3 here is CASSLGGFNNEQFF. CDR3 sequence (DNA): TGTGCCAGCAGTTTAGGGGGGTTTAACAATGAGCAGTTCTTC.

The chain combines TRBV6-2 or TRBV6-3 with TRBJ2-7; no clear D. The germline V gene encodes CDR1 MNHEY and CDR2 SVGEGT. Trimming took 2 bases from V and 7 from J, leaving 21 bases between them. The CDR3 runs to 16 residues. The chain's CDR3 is CASSYARPPSYNEQYF. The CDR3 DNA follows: TGTGCCAGCAGTTACGCCAGGCCCCCCTCCTACAATGAGCAGTACTTC.

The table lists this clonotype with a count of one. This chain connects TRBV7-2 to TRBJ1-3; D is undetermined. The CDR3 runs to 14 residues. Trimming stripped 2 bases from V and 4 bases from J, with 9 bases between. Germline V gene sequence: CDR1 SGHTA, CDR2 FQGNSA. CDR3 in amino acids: CASSLQSVGNTIYF. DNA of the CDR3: TGTGCCAGCAGCTTACAGTCAGTCGGAAACACCATATATTTT.

CDR3 sequence (DNA): TGTGCCAGCAGTTTATCACGTACTCCGGGACGGACATTCTCCTACGAGCAGTACTTC. It codes for CASSLSRTPGRTFSYEQYF. This chain joins TRBV27 and TRBJ2-7; D is possibly TRBD1 or TRBD2 (5 bases each). The V gene lost 0 bases and the J gene lost 0 bases, with 21 bases spanning the gap. The germline gives CDR1 MNHEY, CDR2 SMNVEV (reference sequence). The CDR3 is 19 residues long.

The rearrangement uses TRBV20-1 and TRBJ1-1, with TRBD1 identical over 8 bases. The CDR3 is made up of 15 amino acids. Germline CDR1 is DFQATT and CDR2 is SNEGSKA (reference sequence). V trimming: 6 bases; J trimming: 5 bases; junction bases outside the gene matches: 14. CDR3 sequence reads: CSAPTQTGAGTEAFF. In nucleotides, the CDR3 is TGCAGTGCGCCTACTCAGACAGGGGCTGGAACTGAAGCTTTCTTT.